This paragraph reports one T cell receptor (beta chain). Its specific antigen is unknown. No base quality values were provided; no much bigger clone lies one nucleotide off. V is pared back by 3 bases and J by 6 bases, with 19 bases lying between the germline termini. Its CDR3 holds 16 amino acids, cysteine through phenylalanine. Only CDR3 DNA is held: 48 bases, read in frame from base 1. CDR1 SGDLS and CDR2 YYNGEE were looked up in the germline V gene. The sample is drawn from a study of CD8 T cells in ankylosing spondylitis (dated by TCRdb to 2017 to 2019). Study-wide context: The study profiled T cell receptor beta repertoires in healthy donors and ankylosing spondylitis patients to find disease-linked TCR variants. Samples of peripheral blood were taken, and for ankylosing spondylitis patients, synovial fluid was collected as well. The full study cohort was made up of 25 ankylosing spondylitis patients and 95 to 130 healthy donors.

The instrument given in TCRdb is Illumina HiSeq 2500. Quantitative 5'-RACE with molecular barcodes was used to prepare TCR beta libraries. For the original study's pipeline: A new computational method based on a probabilistic model of VDJ rearrangement was used to identify disease-linked TCR variants. TCRdb ran its own pipeline on the public reads, namely fastp trimming at Q25 and MiXCR clone calling, and kept in-frame beta chains. Entries are consolidated by CDR3 protein sequence, retaining the most common genes and DNA. These V and J calls rely on TCRdb rather than the paper's analysis. The sample table holds 200,000 to 250,000 distinct CDR3 sequences, of which roughly 32% were seen once. The ten biggest clones cover around 4.4% of the sample. Overall results and qualifications from the work: Blood from ankylosing spondylitis patients appeared to be characterized by a TCR beta motif composed of eight highly homologous amino acid variants. A CD8+ phenotype was shown by the disease-linked clones, which were found at relatively low frequencies in peripheral blood. The disease-linked clones were reported as significantly enriched in matched synovial fluid samples from ankylosing spondylitis patients. Some motif variants were previously reported in synovial fluid and blood of reactive arthritis patients, suggesting common disease-initiation mechanisms.

This sequence uses TRBV9 and TRBJ2-1, with a weak D call of TRBD1 (6 bases match). The sample taken for sequencing was blood, either unsorted or a sorted T cell fraction (not recorded which). The clonotype was recovered from a male donor with ankylosing spondylitis or in good health (not recorded which). The nucleotide sequence reads as follows: TGTGCCAGCAGCGCCCTGCCTAGCTGGGGGCCCAATGAGCAGTTCTTC. The translation is CASSALPSWGPNEQFF.